This T cell receptor beta chain was obtained from a study of PD-1 blockade in mismatch repair-deficient tumors. Study-level points and caveats: Tumor-resident clones, often absent from pretreatment blood, expanded after pembrolizumab and then contracted.

The time point denotes: 10-day in vitro stimulation with candidate neoantigen peptide 6. Every patient had mismatch repair deficiency by PCR or immunohistochemistry. Cells were stimulated nine to eleven days with each of roughly 7 ELISpot-reactive neoantigens. Generated by immunoSEQ multiplex PCR, the TCRdb table keeps only in-frame clones and is missing some. The sample has about 14,000 clones; around 86% are singletons. The CDR3 is 16 amino acids. CDR1 is KGHSH, CDR2 LQKENI, per germline. Trimming cost V 2 bases and J 4 bases, with 12 bases left between them. Remarks on this clone: Its antigen remains unknown.

The gene calls are TRBV18 and TRBJ2-6, with D tentatively TRBD2 (6 bases). The TCR comes from an adult with mismatch repair-deficient cancer. The starting material was cells cultured in vitro, obtained from a patient treated with pembrolizumab. This CDR3 is CASSPTGTEGANVLTF. CDR3 in DNA: TGTGCCAGCTCACCAACCGGGACTGAAGGGGCCAACGTCCTGACTTTC.